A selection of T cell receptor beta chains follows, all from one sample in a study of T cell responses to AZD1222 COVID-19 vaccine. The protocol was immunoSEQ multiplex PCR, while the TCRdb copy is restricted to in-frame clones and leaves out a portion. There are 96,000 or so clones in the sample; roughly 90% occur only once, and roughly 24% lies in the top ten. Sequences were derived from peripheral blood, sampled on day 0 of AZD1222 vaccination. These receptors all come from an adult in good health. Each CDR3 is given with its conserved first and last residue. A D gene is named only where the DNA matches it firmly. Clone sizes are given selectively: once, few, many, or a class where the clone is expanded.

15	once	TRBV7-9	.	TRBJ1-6	TGTGCCAGCAGCCTGATTCCCCCCGGCGATTCACCCCTCCACTTT	CASSLIPPGDSPLHF
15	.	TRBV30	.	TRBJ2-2	TGTGCCTGGAGTGTAGTTGGGGGCTACACCGGGGAGCTGTTTTTT	CAWSVVGGYTGELFF
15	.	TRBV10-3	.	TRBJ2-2	TGTGCCATCAAAGGAGGCGGCCCGGGCACCGGGGAGCTGTTTTTT	CAIKGGGPGTGELFF
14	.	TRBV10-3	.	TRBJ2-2	TGTGCCATTACCCTCGGGGCGAACACCGGGGAGCTGTTTTTT	CAITLGANTGELFF
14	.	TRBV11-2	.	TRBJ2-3	TGTGCCAGCACCTCGGGACTCATTCTCAATACGCAGTATTTT	CASTSGLILNTQYF
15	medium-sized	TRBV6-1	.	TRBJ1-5	TGTGCCAGCAGTCACCTCATAGAGGGCAATCAGCCCCAGCATTTT	CASSHLIEGNQPQHF
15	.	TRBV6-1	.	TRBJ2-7	TGTGCCAGCAGTGAACTGGCTAGCAGGCCCTACGAGCAGTACTTC	CASSELASRPYEQYF
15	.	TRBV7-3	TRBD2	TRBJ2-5	TGTGCCAGCAGCTTACTCCCGGGAGGGCAGGAGACCCAGTACTTC	CASSLLPGGQETQYF
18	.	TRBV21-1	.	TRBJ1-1	TGTGCCAGCAGCAAAGAAGTGAGCGGACCCGCCCCGGAGGCTGAAGCTTTCTTT	CASSKEVSGPAPEAEAFF
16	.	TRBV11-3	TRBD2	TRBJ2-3	TGTGCCAGCAGCTCCGGACTAGCGGGGGCCACAGATACGCAGTATTTT	CASSSGLAGATDTQYF
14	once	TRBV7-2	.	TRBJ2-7	TGTGCCAGTAACCCGGGACGGAGCCCCTACGAGCAGTACTTC	CASNPGRSPYEQYF
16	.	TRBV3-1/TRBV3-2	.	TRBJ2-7	TGTGCCAGCAGCCCCCTCCCAAGGGACGCCTCCTACGAGCAGTACTTC	CASSPLPRDASYEQYF
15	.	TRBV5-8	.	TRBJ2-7	TGTGCCAGCAGCTTCGGGCGACCGTACGCCTACGAGCAGTACTTC	CASSFGRPYAYEQYF
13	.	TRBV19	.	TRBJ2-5	TGTGCCAGTAGTGGAGGGCCGCATGAGACCCAGTACTTC	CASSGGPHETQYF
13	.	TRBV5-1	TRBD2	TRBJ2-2	TGCGCCAGCAGGGGACGGGAGGACGGGGAGCTGTTTTTT	CASRGREDGELFF
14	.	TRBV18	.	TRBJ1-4	TGTGCCAGCTCACCACCGGTATCTAATGAAAAACTGTTTTTT	CASSPPVSNEKLFF
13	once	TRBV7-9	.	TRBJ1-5	TGTGCCAGCAGCTTACAAGGGGATCAGCCCCAGCATTTT	CASSLQGDQPQHF
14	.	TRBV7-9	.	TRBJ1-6	TGTGCCAGCAGCTTAGCGCCGAGGGACTCACCCCTCCACTTT	CASSLAPRDSPLHF
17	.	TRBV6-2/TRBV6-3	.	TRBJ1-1	TGTGCCAGCAGTTACCCCCCCAGGGCATTTTCGAACACTGAAGCTTTCTTT	CASSYPPRAFSNTEAFF
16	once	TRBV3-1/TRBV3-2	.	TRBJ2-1	TGTGCCAGCAGTCGCCAAACAGGTTCCTCCTACAATGAGCAGTTCTTC	CASSRQTGSSYNEQFF
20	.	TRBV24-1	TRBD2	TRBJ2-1	TGTGCCACCAGTGACCCGGGGACTAGCGGGAGCGACAGCTCCTACAATGAGCAGTTCTTC	CATSDPGTSGSDSSYNEQFF
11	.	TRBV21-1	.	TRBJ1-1	TGTGCCAGCAGCAAAAGGCGGGTGGCTTTCTTT	CASSKRRVAFF
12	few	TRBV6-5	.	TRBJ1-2	TGTGCCAGCAATTCCGGGACCAAGGGCTACACCTTC	CASNSGTKGYTF
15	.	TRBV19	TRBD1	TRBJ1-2	TGTGCCAGTAGTATCTTTGGCGGACAGGACTATGGCTACACCTTC	CASSIFGGQDYGYTF
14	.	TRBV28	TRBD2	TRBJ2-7	TGTGCCAGCAGCACTAGCGGGAGTACGTACGAGCAGTACTTC	CASSTSGSTYEQYF
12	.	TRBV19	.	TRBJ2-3	TGTGCCAGTAGTATAGATCTGGATACGCAGTATTTT	CASSIDLDTQYF
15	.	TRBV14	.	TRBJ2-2	TGTGCCAGCAGCCAAGTCGTCGGGAACACCGGGGAGCTGTTTTTT	CASSQVVGNTGELFF
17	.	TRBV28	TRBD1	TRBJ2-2	TGTGCCAGCAGTTTATCACGATGGGGACAGGGAGCCGGGGAGCTGTTTTTT	CASSLSRWGQGAGELFF
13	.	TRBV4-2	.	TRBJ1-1	TGTGCCAGCTGCAGGGAAGTTGGCACTGAAGCTTTCTTT	CASCREVGTEAFF
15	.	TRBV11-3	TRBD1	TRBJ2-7	TGTGCCAGCAGCTTAGGGGGGACGACAGGGGCCGAGCAGTACTTC	CASSLGGTTGAEQYF
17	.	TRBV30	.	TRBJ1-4	TGTGCCTGGTCCGCCGGGACATCATCAGCAACTAATGAAAAACTGTTTTTT	CAWSAGTSSATNEKLFF
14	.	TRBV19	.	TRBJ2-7	TGTGCCAGTAGTCCCCAACCGGGCGCCTACGAGCAGTACTTC	CASSPQPGAYEQYF
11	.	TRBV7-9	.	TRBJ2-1	TGTGCCAGCAGCCCCTCCAATGAGCAGTTCTTC	CASSPSNEQFF
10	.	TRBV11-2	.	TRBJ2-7	TGTGCCAGCAGCTTACGGGAGCAGTACTTC	CASSLREQYF
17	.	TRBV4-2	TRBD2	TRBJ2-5	TGTGCCAGCAGCCCAGCCAGCGGGAGGGCCGGCGAAGAGACCCAGTACTTC	CASSPASGRAGEETQYF
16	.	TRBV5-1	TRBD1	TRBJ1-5	TGCGCCAGCAGCATAGCCGGGACAGGGGGCGGTCAGCCCCAGCATTTT	CASSIAGTGGGQPQHF
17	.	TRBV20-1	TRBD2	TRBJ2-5	TGCAGTGCTGGTGTCCTAGGGACTAGCGGCCTCCAAGAGACCCAGTACTTC	CSAGVLGTSGLQETQYF
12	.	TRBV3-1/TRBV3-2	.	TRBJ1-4	TGTGCCAGCAGCAGGGACATCCAGACACTGTTTTTT	CASSRDIQTLFF
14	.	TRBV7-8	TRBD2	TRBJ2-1	TGTGCCAGCAGCTTAGCCCTAGCGGGTAATGAGCAGTTCTTC	CASSLALAGNEQFF
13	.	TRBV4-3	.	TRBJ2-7	TGCGCCAGCAGCCCTGGTTCGGGAAGGGAGCAGTACTTC	CASSPGSGREQYF
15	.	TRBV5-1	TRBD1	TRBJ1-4	TGCGCCAGCAGCTTCTACAGGGGAGAGAGTGAAAAACTGTTTTTT	CASSFYRGESEKLFF
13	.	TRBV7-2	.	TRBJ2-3	TGTGCCAGCAGCTCACAGGGAACAGATACGCAGTATTTT	CASSSQGTDTQYF
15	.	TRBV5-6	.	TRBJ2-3	TGTGCCAGCAGCTTGTCGGCTGGACTCACAGATACGCAGTATTTT	CASSLSAGLTDTQYF
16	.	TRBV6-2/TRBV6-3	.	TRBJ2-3	TGTGCCAGCAGTTACGTGGACTCCAAATCTGGGGATACGCAGTATTTT	CASSYVDSKSGDTQYF
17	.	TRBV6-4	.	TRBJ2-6	TGTGCCAGCAGTCTTTCATTGAGGGACTCTGGGGCCAACGTCCTGACTTTC	CASSLSLRDSGANVLTF
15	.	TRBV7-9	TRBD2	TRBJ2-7	TGTGCCAGCAGCTCCCTAGCGGGAGCGTCCTACGAGCAGTACTTC	CASSSLAGASYEQYF
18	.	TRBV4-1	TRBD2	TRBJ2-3	TGCGCCAGCAGCCAAGATCACCCGGCTAGCGGCAGCACAGATACGCAGTATTTT	CASSQDHPASGSTDTQYF
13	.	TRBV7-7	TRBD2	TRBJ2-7	TGTGCTAGCAGCCCGGGGGGGCGTGGCGAGCAGTACTTC	CASSPGGRGEQYF
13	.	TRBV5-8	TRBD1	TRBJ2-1	TGTGCCAGCAGCTCGGACAGGGCCCATGAGCAGTTCTTC	CASSSDRAHEQFF
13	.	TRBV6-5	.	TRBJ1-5	TGTGCCAGCAGGGAGAATAGCAATCAGCCCCAGCATTTT	CASRENSNQPQHF
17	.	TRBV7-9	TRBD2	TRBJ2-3	TGTGCCAGCAGCCCCTGGGGCGGGAGGGACCTTGGGGATACGCAGTATTTT	CASSPWGGRDLGDTQYF
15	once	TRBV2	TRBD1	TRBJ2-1	TGTGCCAGCAGTGAAAGGGGGCCCTCCTACAATGAGCAGTTCTTC	CASSERGPSYNEQFF
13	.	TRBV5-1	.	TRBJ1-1	TGCGCCAGCAGCTTGGTCCCGAACACTGAAGCTTTCTTT	CASSLVPNTEAFF
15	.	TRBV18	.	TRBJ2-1	TGTGCCAGCTCACCAACGCAGGAATCCTACAATGAGCAGTTCTTC	CASSPTQESYNEQFF
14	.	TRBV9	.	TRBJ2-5	TGTGCCAGCAGCCCCACTGGGGGGAGGGAGACCCAGTACTTC	CASSPTGGRETQYF
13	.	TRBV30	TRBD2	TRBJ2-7	TGTGCCTGGAGCGGACTAGCGGGAGGCGAGCAGTACTTC	CAWSGLAGGEQYF
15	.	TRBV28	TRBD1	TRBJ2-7	TGTGCCAGCACAACCTACGGACAGGTCTCCTACGAGCAGTACTTC	CASTTYGQVSYEQYF